This passage covers 17 T cell receptor beta chains from one sample sequenced in a study of blood T cell repertoires in COVID-19. Clones were sequenced by immunoSEQ multiplex PCR, and TCRdb holds only the in-frame ones, with some missing. There are 300,000 or so clones in the sample; about nine tenths occur only once, and 1% lies in the top ten. Sequences were obtained from peripheral blood. These receptors came from a man aged 45 to 65 with active or convalescent COVID-19.

The rearrangement joins TRBV7-8 to TRBJ1-1; TRBD1 matches at 7 bases. Germline values: CDR1 SGHVS, CDR2 FQNEAQ. Trimming cost V 5 bases and J 5 bases; bases outside gene matches: 11. This CDR3 is 15 amino acids long. In DNA form, the CDR3 reads TGTGCCAGCAGCATCGCAGGAGGGGGCAGAACTGAAGCTTTCTTT. Its translation is CASSIAGGGRTEAFF.

This sequence joins TRBV6-5 and TRBJ2-3, with 13 positions matching TRBD2. J gave up 4 bases and V 8 bases, and 6 bases lay outside the gene matches. CDR3 length equals 15 residues. Germline loops: CDR1 MNHEY, CDR2 SVGAGI. CDR3 bases: TGTGCCAGCTCGCCGGGACTAGCGGGATCAGATACGCAGTATTTT. Its protein product is CASSPGLAGSDTQYF.

The V and J genes are TRBV7-2 and TRBJ2-7; D remains ambiguous. Germline loops: CDR1 SGHTA, CDR2 FQGNSA. The germline V and J ends were trimmed by 3 bases and 2 bases, with 8 bases remaining between them. CDR3 length equals 13 residues. CDR3 in DNA: TGTGCCAGCAGCTTTCAGGCCGCCTACGAGCAGTACTTC. Residues: CASSFQAAYEQYF.

V is TRBV28 and J is TRBJ1-1; D remains unclear. The V and J ends lost 5 bases and 1 base respectively, with 8 bases between them. The CDR3 spans 13 residues. CDR1 and CDR2 (germline): MDHEN, SYDVKM. CDR3 nucleotides: TGTGCCAGCAGTCTCCGCGCGAACACTGAAGCTTTCTTT. This translates into CASSLRANTEAFF.

In DNA form, the CDR3 reads TGTGCCAGTAGTATGGGGACAGCTAACTATGGCTACACCTTC. Its protein product is CASSMGTANYGYTF. This chain connects TRBV19 to TRBJ1-2; TRBD1 agrees at 7 bases. The V gene's germline CDR1 is LNHDA and CDR2 SQIVND (reference sequence). The CDR3 is made up of 14 amino acids. Trimming cost V 3 bases and J 0 bases; bases outside gene matches: 1.

The V and J genes are TRBV9 and TRBJ1-1, with 7 bases lining up with TRBD1. The CDR3 runs 17 residues. In germline, CDR1 is SGDLS, CDR2 YYNGEE. V shed 0 bases, J shed 6 bases, and the junction held 14 bases outside the gene matches. The CDR3 region is CASSVVQGGRGSPEAFF. The CDR3 DNA reads TGTGCCAGCAGCGTAGTTCAGGGGGGTCGGGGGAGCCCTGAAGCTTTCTTT.

With respect to this clone: The same CDR3 can be traced to other DNA sequences in this sample. The chain recombines TRBV19 with TRBJ1-1, with 7 bases that match TRBD1. There are 14 residues in the CDR3. CDR1 is LNHDA, CDR2 SQIVND, per germline (reference sequence). With 4 bases clipped from V and 2 bases from J, the junction kept 4 bases outside the gene matches. The DNA of the CDR3 is TGTGCCAGTAGTACAAGACAGGGTAACACTGAAGCTTTCTTT. Its protein is CASSTRQGNTEAFF. Variable domain in full (rest from reference TRBV19 and TRBJ1-1): DGGITQSPKYLFRKEGQNVTLSCEQNLNHDAMYWYRQDPGQGLRLIYYSQIVNDFQKGDIAEGYSVSREKKESFPLTVTSAQKNPTAFYLCASSTRQGNTEAFFGQGTRLTVV.

The chain joins TRBV7-9 to TRBJ1-4; tentatively, D is TRBD1 (6 bases). V lost 1 base to trimming and J lost 5 bases, with 11 bases between them. The V gene's germline CDR1 is SEHNR and CDR2 FQNEAQ (reference sequence). The CDR3 has 15 residues. The CDR3 reads CASSLGQAPNEKLFF. Here the CDR3 DNA reads TGTGCCAGCAGCTTAGGACAGGCCCCAAATGAAAAACTGTTTTTT. The whole variable domain, remainder taken from reference TRBV7-9 and TRBJ1-4, is DTGVSQNPRHKITKRGQNVTFRCDPISEHNRLYWYRQTLGQGPEFLTYFQNEAQLEKSRLLSDRFSAERPKGSFSTLEIQRTEQGDSAMYLCASSLGQAPNEKLFFGSGTQLSVL.

This chain links TRBV2 with TRBJ2-7, with D perhaps matching TRBD2 (6 bases). The CDR3 has 14 amino acids. Trimming shortened V by 5 bases and J by 4 bases, and 15 bases separated the two germline ends. Germline assignment: CDR1 SNHLY and CDR2 FYNNEI. In nucleotides, the CDR3 is TGTGCCAGCAGTAAGGAGGAGGGACGTTACGAGCAGTACTTC. Translating it yields CASSKEEGRYEQYF. The full variable domain, completed using reference TRBV2 and TRBJ2-7, is EPEVTQTPSHQVTQMGQEVILRCVPISNHLYFYWYRQILGQKVEFLVSFYNNEISEKSEIFDDQFSVERPDGSNFTLKIRSTKLEDSAMYFCASSKEEGRYEQYFGPGTRLTVT.

This chain uses TRBV9 with TRBJ2-7; D possibly corresponds to TRBD2 (6 bases). This CDR3 is built from 14 residues. Germline CDR1 SGDLS, CDR2 YYNGEE. The V end was cut by 0 bases, the J end by 3 bases, with 10 bases between. In DNA, the CDR3 is TGTGCCAGCAGCGTAGATACCGGGAGCTACGAGCAGTACTTC. Residues: CASSVDTGSYEQYF.

In nucleotides, the CDR3 is TGCGCCAGCAGCCGGGACAGCGAGCAGGGACCCTATGGCTACACCTTC. Encoded protein: CASSRDSEQGPYGYTF. The chain is built from TRBV5-1 and TRBJ1-2, with 7 bases lining up with TRBD1. V gave up 4 bases and J gave up 4 bases; unmatched junction bases: 13. Germline V gives CDR1 SGHRS, CDR2 YFSETQ. The CDR3 has 16 amino acids.

V is TRBV20-1 and J is TRBJ2-3, with TRBD2 identical over 10 bases. V was clipped by 3 bases and J by 6 bases; unmatched bases: 9. CDR1 and CDR2 from the germline V gene are DFQATT and SNEGSKA (reference sequence). CDR3 length equals 15 residues. The CDR3 spells CSASIGTSDRDTQYF. Written as DNA, the CDR3 is TGCAGTGCTAGTATAGGGACTAGCGACCGTGATACGCAGTATTTT.

J is TRBJ1-1 and V is TRBV2, with D hard to call. CDR1 is SNHLY, CDR2 FYNNEI, per germline. The V end lost 8 bases, the J end lost 4 bases, and 17 bases lay between the germline ends. The CDR3 is made up of 14 amino acids. CDR3 in amino acids: CASFPSGRTTEAFF. Written as DNA, the CDR3 is TGTGCCAGCTTTCCCTCGGGAAGGACCACTGAAGCTTTCTTT.

The chain links TRBV27 to TRBJ1-1; the match to TRBD1 covers 11 bases. The CDR3 covers 14 residues. Germline V gene lookup returns CDR1 MNHEY and CDR2 SMNVEV (reference sequence). J gave up 6 bases and V 5 bases, and 5 bases lay outside the gene matches. The CDR3 nucleotides read TGTGCCAGCAGTCTCGGACAGGGGGCCCCTGAAGCTTTCTTT. Its protein is CASSLGQGAPEAFF.

V is TRBV5-6 and J is TRBJ1-1; D not certain. The V gene's germline CDR1 is SGHDT and CDR2 YYEEEE. Between the trimmed V and J ends, which lost 4 bases and 3 bases, there was a span of 13 bases. CDR3 length: 14 residues. The chain's CDR3 is CASSVSGGDTEAFF. The CDR3 region has the DNA TGTGCCAGCAGCGTCAGTGGCGGGGACACTGAAGCTTTCTTT.

The V and J genes are TRBV30 and TRBJ1-1; 9 nucleotides line up with TRBD1. Germline lookup yields CDR1 GTSNPN and CDR2 SVGIG (reference sequence). Losses at the gene ends were 4 bases for V and 4 bases for J; bases not matched to a gene: 4. There are 13 residues in the CDR3. The CDR3 reads CAWNRGLGTEAFF. DNA of the CDR3: TGTGCCTGGAACAGGGGGCTGGGCACTGAAGCTTTCTTT.

This clone has just one count. The chain uses TRBV2 and TRBJ1-4; D may be TRBD1 (5 bases). This CDR3 spans 18 amino acids. Germline V gene lookup returns CDR1 SNHLY and CDR2 FYNNEI. V shed 6 bases and J shed 0 bases, with 20 bases lying between them. The CDR3 DNA reads TGTGCCAGCAGGGCTAGACAGATAATAAATGCAACTAATGAAAAACTGTTTTTT. Translated, it gives CASRARQIINATNEKLFF.